The rows below give T cell receptor beta chains drawn from one sample of a study of naive and memory T cell subsets. In TCRdb, the 5' RACE reads were re-called with MiXCR into one record per CDR3 protein. The table records about 62,000 distinct CDR3 sequences, under 10% of them present only once. The receptors come from a female donor in good health. Each CDR3 is given with its conserved first and last residue. Part of the rows lack a size; the others show once, few, many or a class for expanded clones.

clone size,V gene,J gene,CDR3 protein
.,TRBV5-1,TRBJ1-2,CASSLDISNYGYTF
.,TRBV24-1,TRBJ2-2,CATSDLSGTGELFF
few,TRBV14,TRBJ1-1,CASSLGLNTEAFF
.,TRBV29-1,TRBJ2-5,CSVPGQLQETQYF
.,TRBV28,TRBJ2-2,CASSLLTRGVTGELFF
.,TRBV12-3/TRBV12-4,TRBJ2-7,CASSLVGDGTYEQYF
many,TRBV7-9,TRBJ1-2,CASSPPQENYGYTF
few,TRBV19,TRBJ2-3,CASNDPPSKTDTQYF
.,TRBV19,TRBJ1-2,CASNQGNYGYTF
.,TRBV6-6,TRBJ2-3,CATRGEGRDTQYF
few,TRBV6-1,TRBJ2-5,CASSELRSTQEAQYF
.,TRBV11-2,TRBJ2-1,CASSPRTYNNEQFF
few,TRBV20-1,TRBJ2-2,CSARQEGQGDAGELFF
few,TRBV7-2,TRBJ2-3,CASSSGGSDTQYF
.,TRBV7-3,TRBJ2-3,CASAGRVSGTDTQYF
.,TRBV29-1,TRBJ2-5,CSVASGAGETQYF
few,TRBV6-6,TRBJ2-7,CASSPRQGISYEQYF